This TCR beta chain was identified in a study of early T cells in non-severe SARS-CoV-2 infection. Individual cDNA molecules received unique molecular identifiers during library preparation. TCRdb itself ran the 5' RACE reads through MiXCR, one entry per CDR3 protein. The sample lists approximately 70,000 distinct CDR3 sequences, 9.5% to 13% occurring once. The J segment lost 9 bases and the V segment lost 3 bases, leaving 14 bases of the junction unmatched. The CDR3 consists of 15 residues. Germline V gene sequence: CDR1 DFQATT, CDR2 SNEGSKA (reference sequence). The chain carries TRBV20-1 and TRBJ2-1; 7 bases are shared with TRBD2. Source: whole blood, taken at baseline. The receptor was isolated from an adult who was a healthcare worker with PCR-confirmed SARS-CoV-2 infection or an uninfected control (not recorded which). This CDR3 reads CSASRAASGLSEQFF. In nucleotides, the CDR3 is TGCAGTGCTAGTAGGGCGGCTAGCGGACTAAGTGAGCAGTTCTTC.